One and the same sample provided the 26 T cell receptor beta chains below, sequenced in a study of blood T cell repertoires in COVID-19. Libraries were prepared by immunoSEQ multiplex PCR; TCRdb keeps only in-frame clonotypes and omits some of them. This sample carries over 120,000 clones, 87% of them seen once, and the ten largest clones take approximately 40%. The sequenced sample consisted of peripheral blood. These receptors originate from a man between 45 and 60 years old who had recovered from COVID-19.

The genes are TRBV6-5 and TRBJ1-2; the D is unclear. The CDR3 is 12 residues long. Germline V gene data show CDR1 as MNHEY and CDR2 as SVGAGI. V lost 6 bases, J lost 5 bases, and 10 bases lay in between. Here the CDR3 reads CASRTTGYGYTF. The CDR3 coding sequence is TGTGCCAGCAGGACCACGGGGTATGGCTACACCTTC.

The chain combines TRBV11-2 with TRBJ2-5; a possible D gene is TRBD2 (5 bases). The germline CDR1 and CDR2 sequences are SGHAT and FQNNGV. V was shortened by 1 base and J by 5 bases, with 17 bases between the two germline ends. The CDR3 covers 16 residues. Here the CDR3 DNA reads TGTGCCAGCAGCTTAGCGGGCGGAGGAATTAGGGAGACCCAGTACTTC. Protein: CASSLAGGGIRETQYF.

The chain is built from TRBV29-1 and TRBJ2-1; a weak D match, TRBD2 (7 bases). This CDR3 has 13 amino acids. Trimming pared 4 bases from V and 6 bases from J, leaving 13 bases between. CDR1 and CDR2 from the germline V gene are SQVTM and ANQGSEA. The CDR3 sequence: CSVGGGRFNEQFF. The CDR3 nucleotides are TGCAGCGTTGGCGGGGGCAGGTTCAATGAGCAGTTCTTC.

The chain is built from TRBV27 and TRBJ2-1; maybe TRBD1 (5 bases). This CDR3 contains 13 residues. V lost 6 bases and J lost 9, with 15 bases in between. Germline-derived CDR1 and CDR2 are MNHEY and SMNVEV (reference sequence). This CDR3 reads CASSFRQYGEQFF. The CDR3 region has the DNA TGTGCCAGCAGCTTTCGACAGTACGGTGAGCAGTTCTTC.

This chain's CDR3 is CASSKAGGLGEQFF. CDR3 sequence (DNA): TGTGCCAGTAGTAAAGCGGGGGGGCTTGGTGAGCAGTTCTTC. The chain is built from TRBV19 and TRBJ2-1, with TRBD2 matching over 10 bases. This CDR3 comprises 14 residues. Germline assignment: CDR1 LNHDA and CDR2 SQIVND (reference sequence). J lost 9 bases, V lost 4 bases, and 6 bases had no gene match. The whole variable domain, remainder taken from reference TRBV19 and TRBJ2-1, is DGGITQSPKYLFRKEGQNVTLSCEQNLNHDAMYWYRQDPGQGLRLIYYSQIVNDFQKGDIAEGYSVSREKKESFPLTVTSAQKNPTAFYLCASSKAGGLGEQFFGPGTRLTVL.

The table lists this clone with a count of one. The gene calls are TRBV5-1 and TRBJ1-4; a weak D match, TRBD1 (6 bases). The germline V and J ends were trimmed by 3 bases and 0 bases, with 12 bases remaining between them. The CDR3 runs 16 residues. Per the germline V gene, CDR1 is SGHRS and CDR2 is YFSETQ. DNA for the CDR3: TGCGCCAGCAGCTCCGGGACAAATCCAACTAATGAAAAACTGTTTTTT. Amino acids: CASSSGTNPTNEKLFF.

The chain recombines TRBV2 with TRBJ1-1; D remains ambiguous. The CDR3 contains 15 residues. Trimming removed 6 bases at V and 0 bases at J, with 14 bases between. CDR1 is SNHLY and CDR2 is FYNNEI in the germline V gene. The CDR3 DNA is TGTGCCAGCAGAAACAACGGGGTTATGAACACTGAAGCTTTCTTT. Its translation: CASRNNGVMNTEAFF.

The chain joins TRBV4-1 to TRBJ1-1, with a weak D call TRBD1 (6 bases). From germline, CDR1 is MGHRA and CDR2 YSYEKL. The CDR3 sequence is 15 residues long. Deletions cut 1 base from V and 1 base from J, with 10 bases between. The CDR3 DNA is TGCGCCAGCAGCCAAGGTAGGGGACAGAACACTGAAGCTTTCTTT. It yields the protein CASSQGRGQNTEAFF.

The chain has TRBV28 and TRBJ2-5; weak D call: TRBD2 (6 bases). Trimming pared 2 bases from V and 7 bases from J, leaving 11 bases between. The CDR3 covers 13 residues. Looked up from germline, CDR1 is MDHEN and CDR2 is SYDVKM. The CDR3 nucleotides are TGTGCCAGCAGTTTAGGGGGGATTGGGACCCAGTACTTC. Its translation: CASSLGGIGTQYF.

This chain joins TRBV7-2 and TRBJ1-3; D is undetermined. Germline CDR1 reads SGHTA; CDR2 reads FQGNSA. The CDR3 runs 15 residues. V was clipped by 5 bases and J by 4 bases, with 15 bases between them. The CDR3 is CASSTQRAQGNTIYF. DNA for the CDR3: TGTGCCAGCAGCACCCAAAGAGCGCAGGGAAACACCATATATTTT.

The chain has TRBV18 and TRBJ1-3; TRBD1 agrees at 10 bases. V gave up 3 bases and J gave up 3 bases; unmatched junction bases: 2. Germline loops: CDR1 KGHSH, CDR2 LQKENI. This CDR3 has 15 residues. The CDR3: CASSPGTGDGNTIYF. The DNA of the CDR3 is TGTGCCAGCTCACCGGGGACAGGGGATGGAAACACCATATATTTT. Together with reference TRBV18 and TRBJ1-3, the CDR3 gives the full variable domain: NAGVMQNPRHLVRRRGQEARLRCSPMKGHSHVYWYRQLPEEGLKFMVYLQKENIIDESGMPKERFSAEFPKEGPSILRIQQVVRGDSAAYFCASSPGTGDGNTIYFGEGSWLTVV.

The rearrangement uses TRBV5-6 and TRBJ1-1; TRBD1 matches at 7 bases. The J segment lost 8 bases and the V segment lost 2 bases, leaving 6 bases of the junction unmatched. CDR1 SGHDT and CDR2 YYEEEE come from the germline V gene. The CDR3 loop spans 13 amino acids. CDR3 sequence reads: CASSFSTGSEAFF. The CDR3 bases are TGTGCCAGCAGCTTCTCGACAGGGTCCGAAGCTTTCTTT.

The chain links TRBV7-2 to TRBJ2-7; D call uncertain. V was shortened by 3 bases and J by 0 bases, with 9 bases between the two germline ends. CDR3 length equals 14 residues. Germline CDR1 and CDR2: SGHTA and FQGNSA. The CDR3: CASSFLASSYEQYF. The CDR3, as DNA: TGTGCCAGCAGCTTCCTCGCCAGCTCCTACGAGCAGTACTTC.

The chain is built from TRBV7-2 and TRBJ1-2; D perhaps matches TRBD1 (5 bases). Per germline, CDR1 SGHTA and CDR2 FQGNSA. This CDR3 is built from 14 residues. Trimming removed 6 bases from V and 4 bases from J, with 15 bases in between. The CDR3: CASSPGLGAYGYTF. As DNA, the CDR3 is TGTGCCAGCAGTCCCGGGCTAGGGGCCTATGGCTACACCTTC.

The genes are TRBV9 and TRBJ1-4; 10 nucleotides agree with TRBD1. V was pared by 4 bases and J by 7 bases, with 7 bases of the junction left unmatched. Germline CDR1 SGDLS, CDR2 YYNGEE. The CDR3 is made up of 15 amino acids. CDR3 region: CASSPEGDRGEKLFF. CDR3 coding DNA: TGTGCCAGCAGCCCAGAGGGGGACAGGGGTGAAAAACTGTTTTTT.

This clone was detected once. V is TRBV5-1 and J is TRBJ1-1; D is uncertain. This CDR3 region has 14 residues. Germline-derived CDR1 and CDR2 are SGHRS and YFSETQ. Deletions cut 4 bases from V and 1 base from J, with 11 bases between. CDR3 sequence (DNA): TGCGCCAGCAGCCTGAGGGTGACGAACACTGAAGCTTTCTTT. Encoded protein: CASSLRVTNTEAFF. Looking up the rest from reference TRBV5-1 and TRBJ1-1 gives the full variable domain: KAGVTQTPRYLIKTRGQQVTLSCSPISGHRSVSWYQQTPGQGLQFLFEYFSETQRNKGNFPGRFSGRQFSNSRSEMNVSTLELGDSALYLCASSLRVTNTEAFFGQGTRLTVV.

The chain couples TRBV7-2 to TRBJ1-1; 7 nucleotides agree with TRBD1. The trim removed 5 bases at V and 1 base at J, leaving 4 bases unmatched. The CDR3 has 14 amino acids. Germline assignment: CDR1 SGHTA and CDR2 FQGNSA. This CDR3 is CASSPWTGNTEAFF. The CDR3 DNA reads TGTGCCAGCAGCCCATGGACAGGGAACACTGAAGCTTTCTTT. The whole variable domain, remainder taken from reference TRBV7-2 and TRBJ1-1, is GAGVSQSPSNKVTEKGKDVELRCDPISGHTALYWYRQSLGQGLEFLIYFQGNSAPDKSGLPSDRFSAERTGGSVSTLTIQRTQQEDSAVYLCASSPWTGNTEAFFGQGTRLTVV.

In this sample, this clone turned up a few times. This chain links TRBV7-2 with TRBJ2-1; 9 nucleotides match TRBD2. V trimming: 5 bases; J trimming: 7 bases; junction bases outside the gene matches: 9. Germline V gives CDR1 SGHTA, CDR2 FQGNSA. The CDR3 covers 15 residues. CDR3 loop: CASSPHSGGFNEQFF. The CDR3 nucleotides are TGTGCCAGCAGCCCCCACAGCGGGGGGTTTAATGAGCAGTTCTTC.

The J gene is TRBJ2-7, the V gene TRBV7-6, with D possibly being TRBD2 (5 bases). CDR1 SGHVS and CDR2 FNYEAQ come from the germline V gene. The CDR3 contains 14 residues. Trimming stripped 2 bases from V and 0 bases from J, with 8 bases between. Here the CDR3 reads CASSLWENSYEQYF. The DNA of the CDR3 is TGTGCCAGCAGCTTATGGGAGAACTCCTACGAGCAGTACTTC.

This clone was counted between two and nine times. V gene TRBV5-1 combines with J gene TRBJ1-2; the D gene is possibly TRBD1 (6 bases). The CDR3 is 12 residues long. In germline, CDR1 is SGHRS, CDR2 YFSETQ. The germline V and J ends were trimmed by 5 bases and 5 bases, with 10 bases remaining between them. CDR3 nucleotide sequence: TGCGCCAGCAGGAGACAGGAGTATGGCTACACCTTC. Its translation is CASRRQEYGYTF.

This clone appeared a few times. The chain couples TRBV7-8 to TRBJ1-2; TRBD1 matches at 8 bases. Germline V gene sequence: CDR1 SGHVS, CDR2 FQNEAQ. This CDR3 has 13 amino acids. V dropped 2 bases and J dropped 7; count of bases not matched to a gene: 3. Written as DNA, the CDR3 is TGTGCCAGCAGCTTACAGGGGGCGCGTGGCTACACCTTC. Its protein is CASSLQGARGYTF.

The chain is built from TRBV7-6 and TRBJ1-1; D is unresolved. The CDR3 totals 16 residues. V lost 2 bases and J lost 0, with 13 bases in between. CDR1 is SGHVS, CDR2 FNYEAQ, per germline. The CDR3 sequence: CASSLTRSPMNTEAFF. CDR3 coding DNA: TGTGCCAGCAGCTTAACTCGGAGCCCCATGAACACTGAAGCTTTCTTT.

This CDR3 reads CAISGGTGNQPQHF. Written as DNA, the CDR3 is TGTGCCATCAGTGGCGGGACGGGCAATCAGCCCCAGCATTTT. The chain couples TRBV10-3 to TRBJ1-5; possible D gene TRBD1, 5 bases. Deletions cut 4 bases from V and 2 bases from J, with 9 bases between. CDR1 and CDR2 from the germline V gene are ENHRY and SYGVKD. This CDR3 comprises 14 residues.

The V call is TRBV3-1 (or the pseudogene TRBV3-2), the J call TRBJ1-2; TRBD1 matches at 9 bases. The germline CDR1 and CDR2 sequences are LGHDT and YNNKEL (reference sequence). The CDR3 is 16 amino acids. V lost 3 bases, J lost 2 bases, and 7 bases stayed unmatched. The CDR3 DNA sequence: TGTGCCAGCAGCCAGGACAGGGACAGGGCGAACTATGGCTACACCTTC. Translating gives CASSQDRDRANYGYTF.

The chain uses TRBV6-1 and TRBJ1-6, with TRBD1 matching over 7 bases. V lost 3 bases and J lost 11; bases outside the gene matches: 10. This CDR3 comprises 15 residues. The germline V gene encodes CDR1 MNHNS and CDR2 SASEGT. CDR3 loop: CASSEARQGGPPLHF. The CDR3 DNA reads TGTGCCAGCAGTGAGGCGAGACAGGGCGGACCACCCCTCCACTTT.

In DNA, the CDR3 is TGTGCCAGCAGCTTATCAGGGGGGCCAGCCCAAGAGACCCAGTACTTC. Translation: CASSLSGGPAQETQYF. The V gene is TRBV2, the J gene TRBJ2-5; TRBD1 might be the D (7 bases). Between the trimmed V and J ends, which lost 6 bases and 1 base, there was a span of 18 bases. Germline loops: CDR1 SNHLY, CDR2 FYNNEI. CDR3 length: 16 residues. Based on the CDR3 plus reference TRBV2 and TRBJ2-5, the full variable domain is EPEVTQTPSHQVTQMGQEVILRCVPISNHLYFYWYRQILGQKVEFLVSFYNNEISEKSEIFDDQFSVERPDGSNFTLKIRSTKLEDSAMYFCASSLSGGPAQETQYFGPGTRLLVL.